This T cell receptor (beta chain) was obtained from a study of shared clonotypes between healthy human individuals. There are 16 residues in the CDR3. CDR1 SGHDT and CDR2 YYEEEE come from the germline V gene. V was clipped by 2 bases and J by 2 bases; unmatched bases: 9. Method: immunoSEQ multiplex PCR; TCRdb's copy keeps in-frame clones and lacks some. In the table there are about 2.4 million clones, under 95% of which are singletons. The V call is TRBV5-6, the J call TRBJ2-7; 8 bases match TRBD1. This clonotype was obtained from a man aged 18-30 years in good health. Some clones in this sample may be carry-over from other donors' samples. Input material: naive CD4+ T cells from PBMCs. Regarding subset: CD45RA+ positively selected. The CDR3, as DNA: TGTGCCAGCAGCTTTTGGAGGACAGGGACTGCCTACGAGCAGTACTTC. This gives the protein CASSFWRTGTAYEQYF.